One and the same sample provided the 22 T cell receptor beta chains below, sequenced in a study of siplizumab effects on memory and regulatory T cells. Method: immunoSEQ multiplex PCR; TCRdb's copy keeps in-frame clones and lacks some. The table has around 100,000 clones, around 92% seen once; the top ten hold 0.15%. Sequencing used CD4+ T cells sorted from blood. The receptors derive from a human donor in good health.

The J gene is TRBJ1-1, the V gene TRBV6-1, with 8 bases matching TRBD1. CDR3 size: 15 residues. With 4 bases clipped from V and 4 bases from J, the junction kept 8 bases outside the gene matches. Germline V gene data show CDR1 as MNHNS and CDR2 as SASEGT. CDR3 nucleotide sequence: TGTGCCAGCAGTGGCGGCAGGGGGCGCGGCACTGAAGCTTTCTTT. This codes for CASSGGRGRGTEAFF.

This chain links TRBV7-3 with TRBJ1-6; D is possibly TRBD1 (5 bases). The CDR3 has 15 residues. V was trimmed by 1 base and J by 10 bases, leaving 14 bases between them. Germline CDR1 SGHTA, CDR2 FQGTGA. CDR3 in DNA: TGTGCCAGCAGCTTAAAGGGGCCGGGAGAATCACCCCTCCACTTT. Residues: CASSLKGPGESPLHF.

For the CDR3, the DNA is TGCAGCACAATTCAGGGACAGATCTACGAGCAGTACTTC. Protein product: CSTIQGQIYEQYF. The V call is TRBV29-1, the J call TRBJ2-7; 7 bases map to TRBD1. Germline CDR1 is SQVTM and CDR2 is ANQGSEA. Trimming at V came to 8 bases and at J to 3 bases, leaving 10 bases not matched to a gene. This CDR3 contains 13 residues.

The rearrangement uses TRBV2 and TRBJ2-5; D tentatively reads TRBD1 or TRBD2 (5 bases each). With 8 bases removed from V and 5 bases from J, the gap between germline ends came to 15 bases. This CDR3 is built from 13 residues. CDR1 and CDR2 from the germline V gene are SNHLY and FYNNEI. The CDR3 DNA reads as TGTGCCAGCGGAAGAGGGGTAAAGGAGACCCAGTACTTC. This sequence encodes CASGRGVKETQYF.

The rearrangement links TRBV9 to TRBJ1-2, with D possibly TRBD1 on 6 matching bases. V was clipped by 6 bases and J by 9 bases, with 24 bases between them. CDR1 is SGDLS and CDR2 is YYNGEE in the germline V gene. The CDR3 runs to 15 residues. The chain's CDR3 is CASTSNRGGASRYTF. The CDR3 DNA reads TGTGCCAGCACCTCAAATAGAGGGGGGGCGAGTCGCTACACCTTC. Complete variable domain (other parts from reference TRBV9 and TRBJ1-2): DSGVTQTPKHLITATGQRVTLRCSPRSGDLSVYWYQQSLDQGLQFLIQYYNGEERAKGNILERFSAQQFPDLHSELNLSSLELGDSALYFCASTSNRGGASRYTFGSGTRLTVV.

The chain carries TRBV4-2 and TRBJ2-5; a weak D match, TRBD2 (6 bases). CDR1 LGHNA and CDR2 YNFKEQ come from the germline V gene. V gave up 0 bases and J gave up 5 bases, with 13 bases separating them. The CDR3 is 15 amino acids. Here the CDR3 DNA reads TGTGCCAGCAGCCAAGATGGGGGGTCCGCGGAGACCCAGTACTTC. It is translated as CASSQDGGSAETQYF.

This sequence joins TRBV18 and TRBJ1-2; 8 nucleotides match TRBD1. J lost 6 bases, V lost 3 bases, and 0 bases had no gene match. Germline V gives CDR1 KGHSH, CDR2 LQKENI. The CDR3 sequence is 12 residues long. CDR3: CASSPTGDGYTF. As DNA, the CDR3 is TGTGCCAGCTCACCGACAGGGGATGGCTACACCTTC.

In its sample, this clone was seen once. The V and J genes are TRBV5-1 and TRBJ1-2; no reliable D call. There are 13 residues in the CDR3. CDR1 is SGHRS and CDR2 is YFSETQ in the germline V gene. The germline V and J ends were trimmed by 4 bases and 2 bases, with 9 bases remaining between them. CDR3 in DNA: TGCGCCAGCAGCACGACGGCGAACTATGGCTACACCTTC. It translates to CASSTTANYGYTF.

V and J are TRBV2 and TRBJ2-5; D assignment may be TRBD1 or TRBD2 (5 bases each). Germline-derived CDR1 and CDR2 are SNHLY and FYNNEI. Trimming removed 7 bases at V and 7 bases at J, with 16 bases between. This CDR3 comprises 13 residues. CDR3 sequence (DNA): TGTGCCAGCAAGTGGAGGCCCCAGGGGACCCAGTACTTC. Translating gives CASKWRPQGTQYF.

The chain carries TRBV11-2 and TRBJ1-6; 9 bases agree with TRBD1. V shed 1 base and J 10 bases; nucleotides not matched to a gene: 5. CDR1 is SGHAT and CDR2 is FQNNGV in the germline V gene. The CDR3 length is 15 residues. CDR3 protein: CASSLAGTGQSPLHF. The DNA of the CDR3 is TGTGCCAGCAGCTTAGCTGGGACAGGGCAATCACCCCTCCACTTT.

V and J are TRBV5-5 and TRBJ2-1; D is ambiguous. V was clipped by 2 bases and J by 5 bases, with 14 bases between them. The CDR3 covers 15 residues. Germline V gene lookup returns CDR1 SGHKS and CDR2 YYEKEE (reference sequence). CDR3 coding DNA: TGTGCCAGCAGCTTATGGGGTAGGCCTCACAATGAGCAGTTCTTC. This sequence encodes CASSLWGRPHNEQFF.

The rearrangement uses TRBV7-3 and TRBJ2-3; weak D call: TRBD1 (5 bases). The CDR3 extends over 15 amino acids. Trimming pared 2 bases from V and 2 bases from J, leaving 11 bases between. Looked up from germline, CDR1 is SGHTA and CDR2 is FQGTGA. The CDR3 DNA follows: TGTGCCAGCAGCTTAGATGGGGCAGCCACAGATACGCAGTATTTT. Translation gives CASSLDGAATDTQYF.

Of note for this clone: Other DNA sequences in this specimen translate into the identical CDR3. The J gene is TRBJ1-1, the V gene TRBV18; 8 bases match TRBD1. CDR1 is KGHSH and CDR2 is LQKENI in the germline V gene. Losses at the gene ends were 3 bases for V and 4 bases for J; bases not matched to a gene: 1. The CDR3 consists of 13 residues. The CDR3 loop reads CASSPQGATEAFF. The CDR3 nucleotides are TGTGCCAGCTCACCCCAGGGGGCCACTGAAGCTTTCTTT.

The chain couples TRBV6-6 to TRBJ1-4; D is undetermined. This CDR3 region has 12 residues. Germline-derived CDR1 and CDR2 are MNHNY and SVGAGI (reference sequence). V lost 6 bases, J lost 15 bases, and 17 bases lay in between. As DNA, the CDR3 is TGTGCCAGCAGGGCAGGATTACCCCCTTTGTTTTTT. As protein: CASRAGLPPLFF.

CDR3 protein: CASGLQRNQPQHF. DNA of the CDR3: TGTGCCAGCGGATTACAGAGGAATCAGCCCCAGCATTTT. V gene TRBV6-5 combines with J gene TRBJ1-5; D gene ambiguous. The CDR3 is made up of 13 amino acids. Trimming removed 8 bases from V and 4 bases from J, with 12 bases in between. Germline V CDR1 and CDR2: MNHEY, SVGAGI.

The genes are TRBV12-5 and TRBJ1-4; D not certain. V was pared by 4 bases and J by 0 bases, with 6 bases between. This CDR3 comprises 14 residues. The germline V gene has CDR1 LGHNT and CDR2 FRNRAP. The DNA for the CDR3 is TGTGCTAGTGGTTGGGGTGCAACTAATGAAAAACTGTTTTTT. Its translation is CASGWGATNEKLFF.

This clone was picked up one time. This CDR3 is CASSYSGSSSGNTIYF. CDR3 nucleotides: TGTGCCAGCAGTTACTCTGGCAGTAGCTCTGGAAACACCATATATTTT. This chain joins TRBV6-5 and TRBJ1-3; D ambiguous. The V end lost 0 bases, the J end lost 0 bases, and 9 bases lay between the germline ends. The CDR3 covers 16 residues. Germline-derived CDR1 and CDR2 are MNHEY and SVGAGI.

This chain connects TRBV2 to TRBJ1-3, with a possible D match to TRBD1 (5 bases). CDR1 and CDR2 from the germline V gene are SNHLY and FYNNEI. The ends were cut back, 4 bases at V and 2 bases at J, with 6 bases in the middle. The CDR3 is 13 amino acids. CDR3 in DNA: TGTGCCAGCAGTGGGACAACTGGAAACACCATATATTTT. This sequence encodes CASSGTTGNTIYF. Variable domain in full (rest from reference TRBV2 and TRBJ1-3): EPEVTQTPSHQVTQMGQEVILRCVPISNHLYFYWYRQILGQKVEFLVSFYNNEISEKSEIFDDQFSVERPDGSNFTLKIRSTKLEDSAMYFCASSGTTGNTIYFGEGSWLTVV.

The chain has TRBV7-3 and TRBJ2-5; D ambiguous. Germline V lookup: CDR1 SGHTA, CDR2 FQGTGA. Between the trimmed V and J ends, which lost 1 base and 6 bases, there was a span of 12 bases. The CDR3 runs to 14 residues. The CDR3 reads CASSLNPSTKTQYF. Here the CDR3 DNA reads TGTGCCAGCAGCTTAAATCCGAGTACAAAGACCCAGTACTTC.

This chain uses TRBV2 with TRBJ2-3; D gene ambiguous. V was clipped by 5 bases and J by 0 bases, with 12 bases between them. The CDR3 consists of 15 residues. Per germline, CDR1 SNHLY and CDR2 FYNNEI. CDR3 coding DNA: TGTGCCAGCAGTTTACTCGAAACTAGCACAGATACGCAGTATTTT. This sequence encodes CASSLLETSTDTQYF.

The chain employs TRBV4-2 and TRBJ2-1; 9 nucleotides match TRBD2. V was pared by 2 bases and J by 2 bases, with 7 bases of the junction left unmatched. In germline, CDR1 is LGHNA, CDR2 YNFKEQ. The CDR3 totals 17 residues. The CDR3: CASSQTGTSNTYNEQFF. Here the CDR3 DNA reads TGTGCCAGCAGCCAAACCGGGACTAGCAACACCTACAATGAGCAGTTCTTC.

V is TRBV11-2 and J is TRBJ1-1; D remains unclear. The germline V gene has CDR1 SGHAT and CDR2 FQNNGV. V was cut by 3 bases and J by 0 bases, with 11 bases left in between. The CDR3 runs 15 residues. CDR3 DNA sequence: TGTGCCAGCAGCTTGTCTGGAAACATGAACACTGAAGCTTTCTTT. This encodes CASSLSGNMNTEAFF.